Each of the 17 T cell receptor beta chains below was sequenced from the same sample in a study of blood T cell repertoires in COVID-19. Measured with immunoSEQ multiplex PCR; TCRdb has only the in-frame clones, and not every one. The profile shows about 210,000 clones, about 82% of them singletons. The material sequenced was peripheral blood. These receptor sequences come from a man aged 50 to 60 with COVID-19, enrolled during active disease.

This chain's CDR3 is CASSLELEGLNTGELFF. CDR3 nucleotides: TGTGCCAGCAGCTTAGAACTTGAGGGACTAAACACCGGGGAGCTGTTTTTT. This rearrangement joins TRBV7-8 to TRBJ2-2; 7 bases line up with TRBD2. This CDR3 has 17 amino acids. The germline CDR1 and CDR2 sequences are SGHVS and FQNEAQ. Trimming cost V 1 base and J 2 bases; bases outside gene matches: 7.

The chain joins TRBV19 to TRBJ2-7, with TRBD1 matching 7 bases. The CDR3 is 14 amino acids. The germline gives CDR1 LNHDA, CDR2 SQIVND (reference sequence). Trimming cost V 5 bases and J 2 bases; bases outside gene matches: 6. The CDR3 protein is CASSAGQAAYEQYF. Written as DNA, the CDR3 is TGTGCCAGTAGTGCCGGACAGGCCGCCTACGAGCAGTACTTC.

The chain is built from TRBV5-1 and TRBJ2-1, with 10 bases aligning to TRBD1. With 4 bases clipped from V and 8 bases from J, the junction kept 9 bases outside the gene matches. The CDR3 is 15 amino acids. The V gene's germline CDR1 is SGHRS and CDR2 YFSETQ. The CDR3 nucleotides are TGCGCCAGCAGCCAGGGACAGGGGTTAATCGATGAGCAGTTCTTC. This sequence encodes CASSQGQGLIDEQFF. Filled out from reference TRBV5-1 and TRBJ2-1, the complete variable domain reads KAGVTQTPRYLIKTRGQQVTLSCSPISGHRSVSWYQQTPGQGLQFLFEYFSETQRNKGNFPGRFSGRQFSNSRSEMNVSTLELGDSALYLCASSQGQGLIDEQFFGPGTRLTVL.

The chain is built from TRBV19 and TRBJ2-2; D not certain. Between the trimmed V and J ends, which lost 3 bases and 4 bases, there was a span of 6 bases. Germline values: CDR1 LNHDA, CDR2 SQIVND (reference sequence). This CDR3 is 13 amino acids long. The chain's CDR3 is CASSMASTGELFF. CDR3 bases: TGTGCCAGTAGTATGGCTAGCACCGGGGAGCTGTTTTTT.

The chain is built from TRBV4-1 and TRBJ1-4; TRBD1 is a possible D gene (6 bases). CDR1 is MGHRA, CDR2 YSYEKL, per germline. Trimming left V 0 bases short and J 8 bases short, with 19 bases between. This CDR3 contains 17 residues. The CDR3 reads CASSQEGPGVIDEKLFF. In DNA, the CDR3 is TGCGCCAGCAGCCAAGAAGGCCCAGGGGTGATAGACGAAAAACTGTTTTTT.

The chain has TRBV18 and TRBJ2-5, with 12 bases lining up with TRBD2. The germline V gene has CDR1 KGHSH and CDR2 LQKENI. V was clipped by 6 bases and J by 4 bases; unmatched bases: 9. The CDR3 has 16 amino acids. DNA for the CDR3: TGTGCCAGCTCTGCAGGACTAGCGGGACCCGGAGAGACCCAGTACTTC. As protein: CASSAGLAGPGETQYF.

This chain joins TRBV7-9 and TRBJ2-3; D might be TRBD1 (6 bases). Trimming removed 8 bases at V and 4 bases at J, with 13 bases between. Germline V gene lookup returns CDR1 SEHNR and CDR2 FQNEAQ (reference sequence). The CDR3 is 13 amino acids. The chain's CDR3 is CASRHRESDTQYF. CDR3 DNA sequence: TGTGCCAGCCGACACAGGGAATCAGATACGCAGTATTTT.

The V call is TRBV9, the J call TRBJ1-4, with D hard to call. The CDR3 is 14 residues long. Germline V CDR1 and CDR2: SGDLS, YYNGEE. The V and J ends lost 4 bases and 7 bases respectively, with 14 bases between them. CDR3 region: CASSPSGGREKLFF. The DNA for the CDR3 is TGTGCCAGCAGCCCCTCCGGAGGGCGTGAAAAACTGTTTTTT.

The chain employs TRBV18 and TRBJ2-1, with D maybe TRBD2 (6 bases). CDR1 is KGHSH and CDR2 is LQKENI in the germline V gene. The CDR3 loop spans 14 amino acids. Trimming cost V 3 bases and J 5 bases, with 11 bases left between them. CDR3 nucleotides: TGTGCCAGCTCACCCGCGGGGTGGGACAATGAGCAGTTCTTC. Translated: CASSPAGWDNEQFF. Together with reference TRBV18 and TRBJ2-1, the CDR3 gives the full variable domain: NAGVMQNPRHLVRRRGQEARLRCSPMKGHSHVYWYRQLPEEGLKFMVYLQKENIIDESGMPKERFSAEFPKEGPSILRIQQVVRGDSAAYFCASSPAGWDNEQFFGPGTRLTVL.

The chain combines TRBV7-2 with TRBJ2-1; the match to TRBD2 covers 11 bases. CDR1 is SGHTA and CDR2 is FQGNSA in the germline V gene. The CDR3 covers 14 residues. V gave up 5 bases and J gave up 10 bases; unmatched junction bases: 7. The CDR3 DNA reads as TGTGCCAGCAGCCCGCTGGGACTAGCGGTAGAGCAGTTCTTC. The encoded protein is CASSPLGLAVEQFF.

The rearrangement links TRBV2 to TRBJ2-3; 8 bases match TRBD1. V trimming: 4 bases; J trimming: 5 bases; junction bases outside the gene matches: 5. Germline V gives CDR1 SNHLY, CDR2 FYNNEI. This CDR3 spans 14 amino acids. CDR3: CASSGQGARDTQYF. The CDR3, as DNA: TGTGCCAGCAGTGGCCAGGGGGCAAGAGATACGCAGTATTTT.

V is TRBV6-1 and J is TRBJ2-3, with a weak D call TRBD1 (6 bases). CDR3 length: 18 residues. Germline V lookup: CDR1 MNHNS, CDR2 SASEGT. The V end was cut by 2 bases, the J end by 6 bases, with 24 bases between. CDR3 nucleotides: TGTGCCAGCAGTGAATCCCTTCGACAGGAGGCCGGGCCTGATACGCAGTATTTT. It translates to CASSESLRQEAGPDTQYF.

J is TRBJ2-7 and V is TRBV18; 13 positions match TRBD2. The CDR3 is 15 residues long. CDR1 KGHSH and CDR2 LQKENI come from the germline V gene. V shed 5 bases, J shed 3 bases, and the junction held 4 bases outside the gene matches. The CDR3 DNA reads TGTGCCAGCTCAGGGGGACTAGCGGGGAACTACGAGCAGTACTTC. It yields the protein CASSGGLAGNYEQYF.

V gene TRBV9 combines with J gene TRBJ1-2; the match to TRBD1 covers 8 bases. V lost 7 bases and J lost 1; bases outside the gene matches: 6. Looked up from germline, CDR1 is SGDLS and CDR2 is YYNGEE. The CDR3 totals 14 residues. For the CDR3, the DNA is TGTGCCAGCGATAAAGGACAGGGTAACTATGGCTACACCTTC. It translates to CASDKGQGNYGYTF.

This chain connects TRBV7-2 to TRBJ1-5, with D maybe TRBD1 (5 bases). The CDR3 extends over 16 amino acids. The V and J ends lost 5 bases and 2 bases respectively, with 16 bases between them. CDR1 and CDR2 from the germline V gene are SGHTA and FQGNSA. As DNA, the CDR3 is TGTGCCAGCAGCACCCAGGGCACCCAGGGCAATCAGCCCCAGCATTTT. Encoded protein: CASSTQGTQGNQPQHF.

The chain uses TRBV7-8 and TRBJ1-2, with a tentative D call TRBD1 (6 bases). The CDR3 loop spans 15 amino acids. Trimming removed 5 bases at V and 5 bases at J, with 18 bases between. Per germline, CDR1 SGHVS and CDR2 FQNEAQ. CDR3 region: CASSPMDRRGYGYTF. CDR3 in DNA: TGTGCCAGCAGCCCGATGGACAGAAGGGGTTATGGCTACACCTTC.

The J gene is TRBJ2-2, the V gene TRBV10-3; D remains ambiguous. The CDR3 loop spans 14 amino acids. Germline CDR1 and CDR2: ENHRY and SYGVKD. Deletions cut 5 bases from V and 5 bases from J, with 12 bases between. The CDR3 spells CAISTTSTTGELFF. The CDR3 DNA reads TGTGCCATCAGTACGACATCTACTACCGGGGAGCTGTTTTTT.